Only a few counts were recorded for the clone carrying this TCR beta chain. Its antigen is not known. This entry is derived from a study of T cell repertoires in aging, cancer and after chemotherapy. Regarding the study as a whole: Age-matched healthy donors had significantly more diverse, less clonal blood TCR repertoires than untreated cancer patients. In healthy donors, age-related TCR diversity loss mainly reflected lost richness.

The CDR3 has 15 amino acids. V was pared by 0 bases and J by 7 bases, with 9 bases of the junction left unmatched. Germline CDR1 reads LNHNV; CDR2 reads YYDKDF (reference sequence). TCR beta rearrangements were amplified from peripheral blood genomic DNA. A mixed TRB-A/B primer pool amplified rearranged TRB by multiplex touch-down PCR. Via MiXCR, TCRdb re-called the multiplex PCR reads, giving one row per CDR3 protein. The table includes more than 9,500 distinct CDR3 sequences, approximately 40% detected once. The chain has TRBV15 and TRBJ2-7; TRBD1 matches at 7 bases. The clonotype comes from a human donor in good health. The source material was blood. CDR3 nucleotides: TGTGCCACCAGCAGAGACTATAGGGGGCGTGGAGAGCAGTACTTC. The encoded protein is CATSRDYRGRGEQYF.